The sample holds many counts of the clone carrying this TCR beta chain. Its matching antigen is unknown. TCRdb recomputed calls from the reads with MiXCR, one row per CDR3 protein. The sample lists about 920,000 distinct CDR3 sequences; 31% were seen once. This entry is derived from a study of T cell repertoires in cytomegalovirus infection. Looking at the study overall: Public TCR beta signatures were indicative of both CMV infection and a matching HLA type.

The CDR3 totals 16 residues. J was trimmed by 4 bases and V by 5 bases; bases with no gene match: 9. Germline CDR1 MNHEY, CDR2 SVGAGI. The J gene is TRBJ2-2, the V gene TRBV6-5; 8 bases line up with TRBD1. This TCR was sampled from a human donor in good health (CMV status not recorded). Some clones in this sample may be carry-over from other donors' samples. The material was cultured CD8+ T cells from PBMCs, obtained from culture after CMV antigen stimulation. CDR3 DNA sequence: TGTGCCAGCAGTCAGGGGGCCGAGATGACCACCGGGGAGCTGTTTTTT. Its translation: CASSQGAEMTTGELFF.